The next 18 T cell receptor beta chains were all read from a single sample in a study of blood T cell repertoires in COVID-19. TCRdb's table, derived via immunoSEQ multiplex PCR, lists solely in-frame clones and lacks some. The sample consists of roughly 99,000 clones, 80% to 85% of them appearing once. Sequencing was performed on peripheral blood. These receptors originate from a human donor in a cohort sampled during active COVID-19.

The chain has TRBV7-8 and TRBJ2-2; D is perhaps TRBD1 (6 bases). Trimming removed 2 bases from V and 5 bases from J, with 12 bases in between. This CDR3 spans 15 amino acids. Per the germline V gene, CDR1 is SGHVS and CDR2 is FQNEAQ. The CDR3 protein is CASSLSGARTGELFF. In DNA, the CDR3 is TGTGCCAGCAGCTTATCAGGGGCTAGGACCGGGGAGCTGTTTTTT.

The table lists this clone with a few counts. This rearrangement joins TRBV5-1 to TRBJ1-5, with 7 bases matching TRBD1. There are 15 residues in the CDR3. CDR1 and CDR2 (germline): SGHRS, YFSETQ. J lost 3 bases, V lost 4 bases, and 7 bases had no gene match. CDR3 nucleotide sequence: TGCGCCAGCAGCCCTGAAGGGGGCGTCAATCAGCCCCAGCATTTT. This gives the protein CASSPEGGVNQPQHF. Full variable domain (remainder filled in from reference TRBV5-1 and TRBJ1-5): KAGVTQTPRYLIKTRGQQVTLSCSPISGHRSVSWYQQTPGQGLQFLFEYFSETQRNKGNFPGRFSGRQFSNSRSEMNVSTLELGDSALYLCASSPEGGVNQPQHFGDGTRLSIL.

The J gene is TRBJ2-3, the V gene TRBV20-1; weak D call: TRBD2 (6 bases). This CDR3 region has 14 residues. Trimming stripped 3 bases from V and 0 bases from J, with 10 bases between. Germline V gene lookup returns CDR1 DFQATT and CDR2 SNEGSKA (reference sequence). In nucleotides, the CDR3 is TGCAGTGCTAGTAGCGGAGATAGCACAGATACGCAGTATTTT. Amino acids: CSASSGDSTDTQYF.

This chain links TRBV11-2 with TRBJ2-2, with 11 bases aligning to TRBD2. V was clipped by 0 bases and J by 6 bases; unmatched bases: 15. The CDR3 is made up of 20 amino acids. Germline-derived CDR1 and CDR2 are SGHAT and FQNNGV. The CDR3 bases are TGTGCCAGCAGCTTAGATCCCACCATATCTTCTAGCGGGAGGTCCGGGGAGCTGTTTTTT. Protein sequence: CASSLDPTISSSGRSGELFF.

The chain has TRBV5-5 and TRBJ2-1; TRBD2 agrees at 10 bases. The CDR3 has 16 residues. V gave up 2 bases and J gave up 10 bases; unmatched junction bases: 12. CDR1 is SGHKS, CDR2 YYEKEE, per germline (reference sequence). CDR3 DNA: TGTGCCAGCAGCTTAAATCCCGCTAGCGGGAGCCAAGAGCAGTTCTTC. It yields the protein CASSLNPASGSQEQFF. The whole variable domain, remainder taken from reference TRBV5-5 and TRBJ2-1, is DAGVTQSPTHLIKTRGQQVTLRCSPISGHKSVSWYQQVLGQGPQFIFQYYEKEERGRGNFPDRFSARQFPNYSSELNVNALLLGDSALYLCASSLNPASGSQEQFFGPGTRLTVL.

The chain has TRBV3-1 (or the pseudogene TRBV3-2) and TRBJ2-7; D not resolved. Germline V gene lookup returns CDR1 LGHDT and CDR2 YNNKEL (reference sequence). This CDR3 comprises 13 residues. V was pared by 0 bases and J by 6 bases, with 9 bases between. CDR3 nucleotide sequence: TGTGCCAGCAGCCAAGATATGCGGAGCGAGCAGTACGTC. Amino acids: CASSQDMRSEQYV.

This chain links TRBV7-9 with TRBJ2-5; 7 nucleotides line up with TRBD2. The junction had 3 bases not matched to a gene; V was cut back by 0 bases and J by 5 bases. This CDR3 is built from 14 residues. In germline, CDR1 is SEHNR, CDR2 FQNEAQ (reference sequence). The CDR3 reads CASSLAQGGETQYF. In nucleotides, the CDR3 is TGTGCCAGCAGCTTAGCCCAGGGAGGGGAGACCCAGTACTTC.

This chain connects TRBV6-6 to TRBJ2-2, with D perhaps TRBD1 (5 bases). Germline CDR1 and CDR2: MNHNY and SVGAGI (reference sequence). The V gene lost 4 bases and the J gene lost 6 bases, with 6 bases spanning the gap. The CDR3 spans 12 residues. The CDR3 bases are TGTGCCAGCAGTTGGACATCCGGGGAGCTGTTTTTT. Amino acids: CASSWTSGELFF.

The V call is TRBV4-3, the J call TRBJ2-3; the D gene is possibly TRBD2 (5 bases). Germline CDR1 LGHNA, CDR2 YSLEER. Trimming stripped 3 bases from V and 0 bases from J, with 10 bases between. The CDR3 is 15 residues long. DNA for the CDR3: TGCGCCAGCAGCCATACGTCGGGAAGCACAGATACGCAGTATTTT. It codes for CASSHTSGSTDTQYF.

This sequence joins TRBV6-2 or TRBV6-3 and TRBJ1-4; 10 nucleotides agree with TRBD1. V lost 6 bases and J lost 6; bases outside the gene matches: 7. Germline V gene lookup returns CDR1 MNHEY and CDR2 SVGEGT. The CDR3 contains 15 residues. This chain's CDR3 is CASSLRDRGYEKLFF. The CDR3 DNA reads TGTGCCAGCAGCCTCCGGGACAGGGGATATGAAAAACTGTTTTTT.

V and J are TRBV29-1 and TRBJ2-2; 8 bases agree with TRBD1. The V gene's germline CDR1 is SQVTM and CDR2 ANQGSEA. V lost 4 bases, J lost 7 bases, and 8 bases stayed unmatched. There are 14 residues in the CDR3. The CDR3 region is CSVVGQGAVGELFF. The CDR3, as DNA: TGCAGCGTTGTGGGCCAGGGGGCGGTCGGGGAGCTGTTTTTT.

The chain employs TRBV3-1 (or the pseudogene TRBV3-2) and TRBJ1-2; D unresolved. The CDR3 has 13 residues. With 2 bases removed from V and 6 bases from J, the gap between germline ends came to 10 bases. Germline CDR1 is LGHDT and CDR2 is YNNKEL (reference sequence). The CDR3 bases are TGTGCCAGCAGCCAACAAACAGTGCATGGCTACACCTTC. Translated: CASSQQTVHGYTF.

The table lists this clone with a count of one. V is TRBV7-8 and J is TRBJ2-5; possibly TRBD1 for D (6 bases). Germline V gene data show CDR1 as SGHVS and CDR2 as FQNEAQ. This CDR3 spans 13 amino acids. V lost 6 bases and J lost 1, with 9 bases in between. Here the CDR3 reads CASSSGAQETQYF. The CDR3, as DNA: TGTGCCAGCAGTTCAGGGGCCCAAGAGACCCAGTACTTC.

The CDR3: CASSIDGDRLIYNEQFF. The CDR3 DNA sequence: TGTGCCAGTAGTATAGATGGGGACAGGTTAATCTACAATGAGCAGTTCTTC. V gene TRBV19 combines with J gene TRBJ2-1, with 8 nucleotides matching TRBD1. The V gene's germline CDR1 is LNHDA and CDR2 SQIVND (reference sequence). The CDR3 has 17 residues. Unmatched junction bases numbered 7, after V lost 0 bases and J lost 3 bases.

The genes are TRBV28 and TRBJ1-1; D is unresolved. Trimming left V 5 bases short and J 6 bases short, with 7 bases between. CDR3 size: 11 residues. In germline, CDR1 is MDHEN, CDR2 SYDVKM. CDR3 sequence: CASSPGAEAFF. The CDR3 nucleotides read TGTGCCAGCAGTCCCGGGGCTGAAGCTTTCTTT.

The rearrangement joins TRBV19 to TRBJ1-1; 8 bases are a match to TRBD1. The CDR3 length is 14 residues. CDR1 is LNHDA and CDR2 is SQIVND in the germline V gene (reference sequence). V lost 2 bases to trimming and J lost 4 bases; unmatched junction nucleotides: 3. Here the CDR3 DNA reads TGTGCCAGTAGTATACAGGGGGCGATCACTGAAGCTTTCTTT. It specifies CASSIQGAITEAFF.

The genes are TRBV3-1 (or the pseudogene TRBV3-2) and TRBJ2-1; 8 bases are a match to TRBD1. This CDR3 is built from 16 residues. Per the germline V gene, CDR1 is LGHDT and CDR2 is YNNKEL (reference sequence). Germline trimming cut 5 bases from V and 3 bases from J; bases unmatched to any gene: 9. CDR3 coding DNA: TGTGCCAGCAGCAAACGGACAGGGTCTCTCTACAATGAGCAGTTCTTC. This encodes CASSKRTGSLYNEQFF.

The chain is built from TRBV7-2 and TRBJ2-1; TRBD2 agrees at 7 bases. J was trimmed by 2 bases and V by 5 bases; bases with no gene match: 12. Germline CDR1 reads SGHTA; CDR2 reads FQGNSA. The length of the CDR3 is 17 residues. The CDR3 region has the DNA TGTGCCAGCAGCGGGGGAGGGACTGCGGGCACCTACAATGAGCAGTTCTTC. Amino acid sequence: CASSGGGTAGTYNEQFF.